This T cell receptor beta chain was observed in a study of OX40 agonist ivuxolimab in advanced cancers. On the study more broadly: Those treated in dose escalation had hepatocellular carcinoma, melanoma, renal cell cancer or head and neck cancer. Of mixed ages from about 20 to 90 and averaging about 56 years, the group was more than 65% male.

TCRdb's copy holds only in-frame clones and misses some; the assay was immunoSEQ multiplex PCR. This table has 70,000 to 85,000 clones, around 81% appearing once. This clone was recorded a few times. As yet, its antigen is unknown. General study results and limits: Expanded clones tended on average to be more numerous among CD8+ T cells than CD4+.

Per germline, CDR1 MDHEN and CDR2 SYDVKM. This CDR3 contains 14 residues. Deletions cut 3 bases from V and 8 bases from J, with 16 bases between. Here the sequenced sample was CD4+ or CD8+ T cells sorted from blood, taken in a trial of the OX40 agonist ivuxolimab. The chain joins TRBV28 to TRBJ1-2; no clear D. The receptor was derived from an adult with an advanced solid tumor such as melanoma, head and neck, liver or kidney cancer. Here the CDR3 reads CASSLGGRSIGYTF. Written as DNA, the CDR3 is TGTGCCAGCAGTTTGGGTGGGAGGAGCATCGGCTACACCTTC.